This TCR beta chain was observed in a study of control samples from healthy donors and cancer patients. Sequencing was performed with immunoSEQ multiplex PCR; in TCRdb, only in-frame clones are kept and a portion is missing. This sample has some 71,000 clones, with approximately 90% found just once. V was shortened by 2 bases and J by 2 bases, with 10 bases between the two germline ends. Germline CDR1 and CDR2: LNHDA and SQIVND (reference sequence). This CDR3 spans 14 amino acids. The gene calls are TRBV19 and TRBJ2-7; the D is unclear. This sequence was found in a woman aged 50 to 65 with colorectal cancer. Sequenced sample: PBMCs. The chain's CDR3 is CASSIYGFTYEQYF. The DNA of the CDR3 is TGTGCCAGTAGTATATACGGATTTACCTACGAGCAGTACTTC.